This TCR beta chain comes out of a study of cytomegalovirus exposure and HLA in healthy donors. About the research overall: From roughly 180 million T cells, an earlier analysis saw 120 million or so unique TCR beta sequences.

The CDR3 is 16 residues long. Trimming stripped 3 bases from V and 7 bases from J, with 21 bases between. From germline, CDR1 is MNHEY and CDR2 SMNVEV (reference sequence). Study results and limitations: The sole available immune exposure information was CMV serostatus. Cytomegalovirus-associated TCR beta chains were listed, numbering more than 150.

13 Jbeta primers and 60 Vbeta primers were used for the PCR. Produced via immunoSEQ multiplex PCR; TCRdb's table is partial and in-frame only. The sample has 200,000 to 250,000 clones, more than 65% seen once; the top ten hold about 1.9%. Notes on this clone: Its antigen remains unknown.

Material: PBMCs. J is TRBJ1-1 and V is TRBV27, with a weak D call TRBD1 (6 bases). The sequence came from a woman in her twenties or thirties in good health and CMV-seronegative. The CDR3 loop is CASSFNLASRTVEAFF. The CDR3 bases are TGTGCCAGCAGTTTCAACCTAGCCTCAAGGACAGTTGAAGCTTTCTTT.